This note documents a single T cell receptor (beta chain) sequence. The germline gives CDR1 SGHRS, CDR2 YFSETQ. V shed 4 bases, J shed 4 bases, and the junction held 7 bases outside the gene matches. The length of the CDR3 is 14 residues. The sample originates from a study of technical replicates of blood from a handful of donors. Sequencing used immunoSEQ multiplex PCR; TCRdb keeps in-frame clones, though not all of them. Among around 80,000 clones listed, over 95% were seen once. The chain is built from TRBV5-1 and TRBJ2-5; TRBD1 agrees at 7 bases. The TCR originated in a human donor in good health. Sequenced sample: T cells isolated from PBMCs. CDR3: CASSQDRWRETQYF. DNA for the CDR3: TGCGCCAGCAGCCAGGACAGGTGGCGAGAGACCCAGTACTTC.